This T cell receptor (beta chain) was profiled in a study of T cell responses to AZD1222 COVID-19 vaccine. The CDR3 is 13 residues long. V lost 9 bases to trimming and J lost 5 bases; unmatched junction nucleotides: 4. Per the germline V gene, CDR1 is SNHLY and CDR2 is FYNNEI. TCRdb's table, derived via immunoSEQ multiplex PCR, lists solely in-frame clones and lacks some. The sample includes approximately 85,000 clones, 65% to 90% seen only once; the top ten take 5% to 6.5%. This clone was found a few times. V is TRBV2 and J is TRBJ1-6; TRBD1 aligns across 7 bases. This TCR was sampled from an adult in good health. Source: peripheral blood, taken on day 0 of AZD1222 vaccination. The CDR3, as DNA: TGTGCCAGACGACAGGGCAATAATTCACCCCTCCACTTT. It specifies CARRQGNNSPLHF. The full variable domain, its missing parts supplied by reference TRBV2 and TRBJ1-6, is EPEVTQTPSHQVTQMGQEVILRCVPISNHLYFYWYRQILGQKVEFLVSFYNNEISEKSEIFDDQFSVERPDGSNFTLKIRSTKLEDSAMYFCARRQGNNSPLHFGNGTRLTVT.